This entry features one T cell receptor (beta chain) sequence. This clone has just a few counts. No antigen is known for it. Base qualities are not at hand, and no much larger clone is one base apart. Genomic DNA was isolated from the sorted cells so that the TCRbeta CDR3 region could be sequenced. The immunoSEQ Assay was used to sequence the TCRbeta CDR3 regions. In its TCRdb copy, this immuneACCESS table keeps in-frame sequences only and misses some clones. Where compared with another copy, unresolved V genes explain less than half of these, and the others have no known cause. Recorded for this sample are 70,000 or so clones; over 60% of them occurred a single time. Jointly, the top ten make up 2% to 2.5% of the sample. These data come from a study of OX40 agonist ivuxolimab in advanced cancers. Study-wide context: Ivuxolimab was an agonistic, fully human IgG2 monoclonal antibody directed against OX40 (CD134), a costimulatory receptor. Intravenous ivuxolimab was administered to patients every 2 weeks at six dose levels: 0.01, 0.1, 0.3, 1.5, 3 and 10 mg/kg. Of the roughly 52 patients in dose escalation, some 20 had hepatocellular carcinoma, some 15 had melanoma, 9 had renal cell carcinoma and 9 had head and neck cancer. In the dose-escalation cohort, 70% to 85% of patients were male, and the mean age was approximately 60 years, with a range of about 23 to 90. Prior anti-PD-1, anti-PD-L1 or anti-CTLA-4 therapy was permitted, and 40% to 50% of dose-escalation patients had received checkpoint inhibitors. Partial responses were achieved by three dose-escalation patients, of whom one had hepatocellular carcinoma and two had cutaneous melanoma. The point of sequencing TCRbeta in the periphery was to test whether ivuxolimab changed TCR sequence diversity and drove clonal T-cell expansion. The paper reports the monotherapy dose-escalation portion (N of about 51 patients) of the phase I ivuxolimab trial. The paper's findings and limits, for the study overall: Antigen specificity was not determined for the clonally expanded peripheral T cells. At doses from 0.1 to 3.0 mg/kg, clonal expansion was seen in both CD4+ and CD8+ blood T cells between baseline and week 6. In the 0.1-3.0 mg/kg groups, partial responders were among the patients with the lowest normalized peripheral clonal expansion, particularly in CD8+ T cells. Low levels of normalized T-cell clonal expansion were also seen in some nonresponding patients. After ivuxolimab, CD8+ T cells had more expanded clones than CD4+ T cells on average.

From its cysteine to its phenylalanine, the CDR3 spans 16 amino acids. Only the CDR3 portion is preserved as DNA: 48 bases, with reading frame beginning at the first base. V loses 6 bases at its end and J loses 4 bases; junction bases beyond the gene matches: 9. From a lookup of the germline V gene, CDR1 and CDR2 are MDHEN and SYDVKM. Patients with autoimmune disease history or receiving systemic immunosuppression were excluded from the trial. Peripheral blood for TCR sequencing was collected from all dose cohorts at baseline, on cycle 4 day 1, and on cycle 7 day 1. Samples were obtained from an open-label, multicenter, first-in-human phase I dose-escalation trial of ivuxolimab. Adults with locally advanced or metastatic melanoma, renal cell, hepatocellular, or head and neck squamous cell carcinoma were enrolled in the trial. Before TCR sequencing, CD4+ and CD8+ T cells were separately sorted from peripheral blood.

The specimen comprised CD4+ or CD8+ T cells sorted from blood, sampled in a trial of the OX40 agonist ivuxolimab. This receptor chain uses TRBV28 and TRBJ1-1, with 12 middle bases fitting TRBD1. The receptor was derived from an adult with an advanced solid tumor such as melanoma, head and neck, liver or kidney cancer. The nucleotides are TGTGCCAGCAGATACCCCGGGACAGGGGGCCTCACTGAAGCTTTCTTT. Its protein product is CASRYPGTGGLTEAFF.